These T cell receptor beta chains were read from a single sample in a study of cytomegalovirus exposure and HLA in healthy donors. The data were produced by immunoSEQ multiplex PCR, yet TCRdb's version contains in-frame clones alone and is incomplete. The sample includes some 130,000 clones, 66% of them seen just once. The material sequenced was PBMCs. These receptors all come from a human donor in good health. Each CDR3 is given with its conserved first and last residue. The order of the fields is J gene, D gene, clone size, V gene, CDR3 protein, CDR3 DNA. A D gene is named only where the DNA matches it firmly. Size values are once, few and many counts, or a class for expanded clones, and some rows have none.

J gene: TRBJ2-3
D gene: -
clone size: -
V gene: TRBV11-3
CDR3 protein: CASSLVASTGGTDTQYF
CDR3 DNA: TGTGCCAGCAGCTTAGTAGCTTCGACGGGAGGCACAGATACGCAGTATTTT

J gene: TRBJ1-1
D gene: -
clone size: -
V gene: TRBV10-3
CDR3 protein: CAIRDRLVNTEAFF
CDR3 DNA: TGTGCCATCAGAGACAGGCTAGTGAACACTGAAGCTTTCTTT

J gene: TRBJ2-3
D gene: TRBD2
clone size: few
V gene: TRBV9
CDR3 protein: CASSQRLAGGPDTQYF
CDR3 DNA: TGTGCCAGCAGCCAACGACTAGCGGGAGGGCCAGATACGCAGTATTTT

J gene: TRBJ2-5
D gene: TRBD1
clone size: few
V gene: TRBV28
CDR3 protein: CASSLFPRQGDPETQYF
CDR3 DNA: TGTGCCAGCAGTTTATTCCCCAGACAGGGTGACCCGGAGACCCAGTACTTC

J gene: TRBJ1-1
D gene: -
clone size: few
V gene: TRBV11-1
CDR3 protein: CASSLGGRVEAFF
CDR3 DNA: TGTGCCAGCAGCTTAGGGGGCCGGGTGGAAGCTTTCTTT

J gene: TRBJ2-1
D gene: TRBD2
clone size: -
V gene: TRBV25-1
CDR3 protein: CASGSSGGNYNEQFF
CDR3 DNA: TGTGCCAGCGGATCTAGCGGGGGTAACTACAATGAGCAGTTCTTC

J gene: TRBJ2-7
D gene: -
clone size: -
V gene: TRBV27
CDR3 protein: CASSLSAGPYEQYF
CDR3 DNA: TGTGCCAGCAGTTTATCAGCAGGTCCCTACGAGCAGTACTTC

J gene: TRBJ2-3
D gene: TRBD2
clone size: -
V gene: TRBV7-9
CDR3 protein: CASSFSQASGRTDTQYF
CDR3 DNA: TGTGCCAGCAGCTTTAGTCAGGCTAGCGGGCGCACAGATACGCAGTATTTT

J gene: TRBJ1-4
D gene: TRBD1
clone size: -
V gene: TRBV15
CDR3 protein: CATSRARDRVNEKLFF
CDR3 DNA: TGTGCCACCAGCAGAGCCCGGGACAGGGTTAATGAAAAACTGTTTTTT

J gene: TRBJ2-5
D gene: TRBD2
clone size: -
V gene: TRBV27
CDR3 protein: CASSQASGSKRTQYF
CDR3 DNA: TGTGCCAGCAGTCAGGCTAGCGGGTCGAAACGGACCCAGTACTTC

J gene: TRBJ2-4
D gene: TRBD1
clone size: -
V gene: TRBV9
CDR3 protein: CASSRDRAGNIQYF
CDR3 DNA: TGTGCCAGCAGCCGGGACAGGGCCGGGAACATTCAGTACTTC

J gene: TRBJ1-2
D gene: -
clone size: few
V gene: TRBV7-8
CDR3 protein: CASSQAVNYGYTF
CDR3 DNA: TGTGCCAGCAGTCAGGCAGTTAACTATGGCTACACCTTC

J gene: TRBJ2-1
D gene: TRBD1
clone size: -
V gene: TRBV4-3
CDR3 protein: CASSRDRGNEQFF
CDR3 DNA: TGCGCCAGCAGCCGGGACAGGGGTAATGAGCAGTTCTTC

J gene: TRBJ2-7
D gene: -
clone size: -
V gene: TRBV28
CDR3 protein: CASGGRTTHYEQYF
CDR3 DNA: TGTGCCAGCGGAGGCCGAACGACCCACTACGAGCAGTACTTC

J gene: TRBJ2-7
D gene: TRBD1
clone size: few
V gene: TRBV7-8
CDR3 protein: CASSLVNLGQFGF
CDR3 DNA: TGTGCCAGCAGCTTAGTGAACCTGGGACAGTTTGGATTC

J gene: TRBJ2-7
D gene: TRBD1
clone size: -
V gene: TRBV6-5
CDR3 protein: CASARDRGSYEQYF
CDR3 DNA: TGTGCCAGCGCCCGGGACAGGGGATCCTACGAGCAGTACTTC

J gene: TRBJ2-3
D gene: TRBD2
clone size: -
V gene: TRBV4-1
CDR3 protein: CASSQVTSGRDADTQYF
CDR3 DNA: TGCGCCAGCAGCCAAGTAACTAGCGGGAGGGACGCAGATACGCAGTATTTT

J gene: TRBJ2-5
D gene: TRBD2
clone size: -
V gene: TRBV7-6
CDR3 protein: CASSQRLAGGETQYF
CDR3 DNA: TGTGCCAGCAGCCAGCGACTAGCGGGAGGGGAGACCCAGTACTTC

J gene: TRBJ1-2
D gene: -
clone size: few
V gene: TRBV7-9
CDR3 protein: CASHQTGLLKYGYPF
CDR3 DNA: TGTGCCAGCCACCAAACGGGACTCCTGAAGTATGGCTACCCCTTC

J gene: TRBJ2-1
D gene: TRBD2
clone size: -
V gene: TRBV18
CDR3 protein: CASSRRTGTSGNDEQFF
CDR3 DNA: TGTGCCAGCTCCCGGCGAACCGGGACTAGCGGGAACGATGAGCAGTTCTTC

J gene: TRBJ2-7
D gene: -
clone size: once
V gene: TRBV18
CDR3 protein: CASSPAGSTPSSLAEQYF
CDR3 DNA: TGTGCCAGCTCACCCGCGGGCTCCACCCCTAGCTCCCTAGCCGAGCAGTACTTC

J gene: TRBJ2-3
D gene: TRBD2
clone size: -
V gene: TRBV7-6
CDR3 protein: CASSLGAGLLTDTQYF
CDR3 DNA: TGTGCCAGCAGCTTAGGAGCGGGGCTGCTCACAGATACGCAGTATTTT

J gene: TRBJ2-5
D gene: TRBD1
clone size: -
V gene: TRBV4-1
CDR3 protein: CASSRGGQGFQETQYF
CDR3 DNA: TGCGCCAGCAGCCGCGGGGGACAGGGGTTCCAAGAGACCCAGTACTTC

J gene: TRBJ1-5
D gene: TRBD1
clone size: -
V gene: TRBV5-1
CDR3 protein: CASSKTGDLNQPQHF
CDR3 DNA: TGCGCCAGCAGCAAGACAGGGGATCTCAATCAGCCCCAGCATTTT

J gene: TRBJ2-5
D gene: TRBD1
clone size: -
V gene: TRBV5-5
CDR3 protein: CASSPPGTEETQYF
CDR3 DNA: TGTGCCAGCAGCCCCCCAGGGACAGAAGAGACCCAGTACTTC

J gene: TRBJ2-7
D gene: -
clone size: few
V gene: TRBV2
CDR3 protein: CASLRDITYEQYF
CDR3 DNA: TGTGCCAGCTTACGGGACATCACATACGAGCAGTACTTC

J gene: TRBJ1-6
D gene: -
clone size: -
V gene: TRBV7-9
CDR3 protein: CASSGSNSPLHF
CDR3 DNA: TGTGCCAGCAGCGGCAGTAATTCACCCCTCCACTTT

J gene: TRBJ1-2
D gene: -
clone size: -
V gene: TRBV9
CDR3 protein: CASSVGTGNYGYTF
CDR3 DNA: TGTGCCAGCAGCGTAGGGACTGGGAACTATGGCTACACCTTC

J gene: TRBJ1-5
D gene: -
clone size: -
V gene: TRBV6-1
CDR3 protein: CASKPPNQPQHF
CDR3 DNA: TGTGCCAGCAAGCCCCCCAATCAGCCCCAGCATTTT

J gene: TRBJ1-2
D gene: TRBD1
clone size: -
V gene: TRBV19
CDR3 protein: CASSPGTGNYGYTF
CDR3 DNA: TGTGCCAGTAGTCCAGGGACAGGGAACTATGGCTACACCTTC

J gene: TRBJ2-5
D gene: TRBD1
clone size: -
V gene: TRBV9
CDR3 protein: CASSVGQGQGSQETQYF
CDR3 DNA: TGTGCCAGCAGCGTAGGCCAAGGACAGGGGTCCCAAGAGACCCAGTACTTC

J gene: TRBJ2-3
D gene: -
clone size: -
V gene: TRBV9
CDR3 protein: CASSVGHRWGQGTDTQYF
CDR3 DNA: TGTGCCAGCAGCGTAGGCCACCGGTGGGGGCAAGGGACAGATACGCAGTATTTT

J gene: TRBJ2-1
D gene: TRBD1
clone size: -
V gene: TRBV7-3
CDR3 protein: CASSYGQGTTNEQFF
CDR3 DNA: TGTGCCAGCAGCTACGGACAGGGTACGACGAATGAGCAGTTCTTC

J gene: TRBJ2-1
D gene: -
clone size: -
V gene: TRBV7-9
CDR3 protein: CASSPWGRTNNEQFF
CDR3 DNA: TGTGCCAGCAGCCCCTGGGGGAGGACCAACAATGAGCAGTTCTTC

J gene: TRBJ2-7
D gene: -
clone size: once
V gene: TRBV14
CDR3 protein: CASSQGKAGDKGEQYF
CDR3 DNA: TGTGCCAGCAGCCAAGGCAAGGCAGGGGATAAGGGCGAGCAGTACTTC

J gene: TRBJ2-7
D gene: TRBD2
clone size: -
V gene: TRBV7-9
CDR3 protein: CASSLPTSGYEQYF
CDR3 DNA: TGCGCCAGCAGCTTACCCACTAGCGGCTACGAGCAGTACTTC

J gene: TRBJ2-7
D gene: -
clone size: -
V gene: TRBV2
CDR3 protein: CASRQNTEQYF
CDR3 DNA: TGTGCCAGCAGACAGAACACCGAGCAGTACTTC

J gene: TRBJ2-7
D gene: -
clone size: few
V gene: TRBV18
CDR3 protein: CASSPSTGPYEQYF
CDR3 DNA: TGTGCCAGCTCACCAAGCACAGGGCCCTACGAGCAGTACTTC

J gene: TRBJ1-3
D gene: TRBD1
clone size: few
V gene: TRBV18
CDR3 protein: CASSTDRGGGNTIYF
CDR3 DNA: TGTGCCAGCTCAACCGACAGGGGAGGAGGAAACACCATATATTTT

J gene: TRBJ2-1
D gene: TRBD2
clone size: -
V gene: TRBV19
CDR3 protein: CASSIRLAGGYNEQFF
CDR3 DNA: TGTGCCAGTAGTATCAGACTAGCGGGAGGGTACAATGAGCAGTTCTTC

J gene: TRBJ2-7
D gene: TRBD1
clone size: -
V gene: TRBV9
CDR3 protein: CASSASTGGAYEQYF
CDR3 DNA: TGTGCCAGCAGCGCCTCGACAGGGGGCGCGTACGAGCAGTACTTC

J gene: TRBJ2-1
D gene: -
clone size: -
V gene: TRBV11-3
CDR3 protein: CASSLQQGQDEQFF
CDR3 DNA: TGTGCCAGCAGCTTACAACAGGGTCAGGATGAGCAGTTCTTC

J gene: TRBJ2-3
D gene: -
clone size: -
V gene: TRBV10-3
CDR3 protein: CAISKTSEGADTQYF
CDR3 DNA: TGTGCCATCAGCAAAACAAGTGAGGGGGCAGATACGCAGTATTTT

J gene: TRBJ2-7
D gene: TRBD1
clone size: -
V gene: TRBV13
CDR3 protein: CASSLGDRDVYEQYF
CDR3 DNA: TGTGCCAGCAGCTTGGGGGACAGGGACGTTTACGAGCAGTACTTC

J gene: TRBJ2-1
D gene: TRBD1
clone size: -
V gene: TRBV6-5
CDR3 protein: CASSYRTGSYNEQFF
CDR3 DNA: TGTGCCAGCAGTTACCGGACAGGGAGCTACAATGAGCAGTTCTTC

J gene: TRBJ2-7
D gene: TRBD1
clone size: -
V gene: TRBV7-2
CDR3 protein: CASSSTGQGYEQYF
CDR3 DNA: TGTGCCAGCAGCTCCACAGGACAGGGCTACGAGCAGTACTTC